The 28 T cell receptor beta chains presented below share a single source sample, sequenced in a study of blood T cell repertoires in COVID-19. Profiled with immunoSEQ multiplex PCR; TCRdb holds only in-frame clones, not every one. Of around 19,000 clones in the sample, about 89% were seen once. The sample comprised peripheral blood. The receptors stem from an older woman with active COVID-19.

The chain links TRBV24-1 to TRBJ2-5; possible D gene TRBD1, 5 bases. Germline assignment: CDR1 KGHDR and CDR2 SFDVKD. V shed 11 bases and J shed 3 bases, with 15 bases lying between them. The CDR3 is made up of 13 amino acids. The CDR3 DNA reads TGTGCCATTCCGGACAACCGAGAAGAGACCCAGTACTTC. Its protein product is CAIPDNREETQYF.

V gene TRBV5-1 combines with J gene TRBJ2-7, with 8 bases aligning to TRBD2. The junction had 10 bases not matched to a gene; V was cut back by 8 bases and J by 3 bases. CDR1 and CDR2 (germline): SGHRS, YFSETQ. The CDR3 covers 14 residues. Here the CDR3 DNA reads TGCGCCAGAGAGTCGATAGCGGGGCGCTACGAGCAGTACTTC. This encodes CARESIAGRYEQYF.

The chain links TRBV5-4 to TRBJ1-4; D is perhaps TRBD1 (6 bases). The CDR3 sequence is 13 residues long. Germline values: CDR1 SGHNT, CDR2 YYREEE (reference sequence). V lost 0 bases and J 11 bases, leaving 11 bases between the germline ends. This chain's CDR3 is CASSLAGAWKLFF. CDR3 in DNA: TGTGCCAGCAGCTTGGCAGGGGCGTGGAAACTGTTTTTT.

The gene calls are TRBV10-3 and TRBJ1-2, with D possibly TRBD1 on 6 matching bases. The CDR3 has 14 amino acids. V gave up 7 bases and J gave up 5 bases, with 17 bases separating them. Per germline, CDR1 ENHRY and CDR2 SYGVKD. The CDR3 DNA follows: TGTGCCATCAATCTCCAGGGGTTCTCTTATGGCTACACCTTC. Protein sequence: CAINLQGFSYGYTF.

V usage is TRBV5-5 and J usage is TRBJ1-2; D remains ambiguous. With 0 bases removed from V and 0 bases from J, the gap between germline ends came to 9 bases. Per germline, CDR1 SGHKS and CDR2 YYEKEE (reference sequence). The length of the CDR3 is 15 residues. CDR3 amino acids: CASSLESTANYGYTF. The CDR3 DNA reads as TGTGCCAGCAGCTTGGAATCAACTGCTAACTATGGCTACACCTTC.

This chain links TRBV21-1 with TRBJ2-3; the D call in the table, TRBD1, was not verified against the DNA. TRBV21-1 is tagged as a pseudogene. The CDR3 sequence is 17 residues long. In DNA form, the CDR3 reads TGTGCCAGCAGCAAAGCGTCCCTCGACAGGGTGAAGGATACGCAGTATTTT. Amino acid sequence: CASSKASLDRVKDTQYF.

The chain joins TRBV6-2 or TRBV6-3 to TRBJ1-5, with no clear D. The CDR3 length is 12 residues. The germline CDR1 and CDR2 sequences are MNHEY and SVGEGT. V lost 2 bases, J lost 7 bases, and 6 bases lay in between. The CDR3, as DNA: TGTGCCAGCAGTTACCCGGGACAGCCCCAGCATTTT. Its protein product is CASSYPGQPQHF.

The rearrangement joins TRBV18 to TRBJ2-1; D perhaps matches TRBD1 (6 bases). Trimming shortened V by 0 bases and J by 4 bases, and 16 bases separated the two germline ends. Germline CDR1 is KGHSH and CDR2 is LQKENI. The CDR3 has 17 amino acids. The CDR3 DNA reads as TGTGCCAGCTCACCACCGGGGGCAGGGATCGGGTACAATGAGCAGTTCTTC. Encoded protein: CASSPPGAGIGYNEQFF.

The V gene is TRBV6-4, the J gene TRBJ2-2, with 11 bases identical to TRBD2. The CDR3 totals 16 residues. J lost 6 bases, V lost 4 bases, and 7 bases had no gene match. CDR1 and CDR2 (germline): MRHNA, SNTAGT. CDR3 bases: TGTGCCAGCAGTGTTGCTACTAGCGGGGGAGCCGGGGAGCTGTTTTTT. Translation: CASSVATSGGAGELFF.

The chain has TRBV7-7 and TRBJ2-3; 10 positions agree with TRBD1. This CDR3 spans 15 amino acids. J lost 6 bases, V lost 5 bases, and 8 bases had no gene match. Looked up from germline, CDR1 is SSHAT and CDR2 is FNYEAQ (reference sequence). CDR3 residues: CASSPTDRGLDTQYF. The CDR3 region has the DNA TGTGCCAGCAGCCCGACAGACAGGGGGCTCGATACGCAGTATTTT.

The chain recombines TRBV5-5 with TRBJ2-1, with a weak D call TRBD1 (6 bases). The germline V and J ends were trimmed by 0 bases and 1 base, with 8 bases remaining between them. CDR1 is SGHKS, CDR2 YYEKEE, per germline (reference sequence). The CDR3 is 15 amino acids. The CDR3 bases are TGTGCCAGCAGCTTGGCAACAGGGTCCTACAATGAGCAGTTCTTC. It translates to CASSLATGSYNEQFF.

The CDR3 DNA reads TGTGCCAGCAGCTTGGGTAGCGGGGGACAAGAGACCCAGTACTTC. Its translation: CASSLGSGGQETQYF. J is TRBJ2-5 and V is TRBV7-6, with TRBD2 identical over 9 bases. The length of the CDR3 is 15 residues. The germline CDR1 and CDR2 sequences are SGHVS and FNYEAQ. J lost 2 bases, V lost 3 bases, and 4 bases had no gene match.

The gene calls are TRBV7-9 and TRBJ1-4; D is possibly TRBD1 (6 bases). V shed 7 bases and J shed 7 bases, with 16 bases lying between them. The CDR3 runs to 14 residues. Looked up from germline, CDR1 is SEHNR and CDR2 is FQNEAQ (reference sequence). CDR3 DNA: TGTGCCAGCACCCAGACAGGCAGAGCTGAAAAACTGTTTTTT. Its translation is CASTQTGRAEKLFF.

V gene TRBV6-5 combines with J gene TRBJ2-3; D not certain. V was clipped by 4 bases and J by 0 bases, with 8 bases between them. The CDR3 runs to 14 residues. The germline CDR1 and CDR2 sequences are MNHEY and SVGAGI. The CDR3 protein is CASSWRTSTDTQYF. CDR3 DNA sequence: TGTGCCAGCAGTTGGAGAACTAGCACAGATACGCAGTATTTT.

CDR3 amino acids: CASTRGANVLTF. DNA for the CDR3: TGTGCCAGCACGCGGGGGGCCAACGTCCTGACTTTC. The chain combines TRBV2 with TRBJ2-6; D is undetermined. The length of the CDR3 is 12 residues. The germline gives CDR1 SNHLY, CDR2 FYNNEI. The V gene lost 7 bases and the J gene lost 4 bases, with 5 bases spanning the gap.

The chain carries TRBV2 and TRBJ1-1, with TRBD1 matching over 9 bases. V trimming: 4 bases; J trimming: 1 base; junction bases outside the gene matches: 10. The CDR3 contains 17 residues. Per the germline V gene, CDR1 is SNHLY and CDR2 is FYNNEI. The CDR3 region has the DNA TGTGCCAGCAGTGGGGTTATAGGACAGGGGAAGAACACTGAAGCTTTCTTT. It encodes CASSGVIGQGKNTEAFF.

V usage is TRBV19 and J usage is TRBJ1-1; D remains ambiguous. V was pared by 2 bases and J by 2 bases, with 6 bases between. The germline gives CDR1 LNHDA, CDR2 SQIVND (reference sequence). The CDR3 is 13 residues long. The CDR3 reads CASSIILNTEAFF. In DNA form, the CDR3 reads TGTGCCAGTAGTATAATCTTAAACACTGAAGCTTTCTTT.

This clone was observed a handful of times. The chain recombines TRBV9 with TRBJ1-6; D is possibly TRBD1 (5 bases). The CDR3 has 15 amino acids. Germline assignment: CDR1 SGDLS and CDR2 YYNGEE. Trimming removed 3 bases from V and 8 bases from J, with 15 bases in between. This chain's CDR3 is CASSASRGGYSPLHF. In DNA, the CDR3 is TGTGCCAGCAGCGCCAGTAGGGGAGGCTATTCACCCCTCCACTTT.

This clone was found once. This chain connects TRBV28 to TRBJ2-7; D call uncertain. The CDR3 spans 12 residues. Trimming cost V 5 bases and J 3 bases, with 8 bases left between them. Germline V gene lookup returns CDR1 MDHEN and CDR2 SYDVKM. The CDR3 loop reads CASSLPGYEQYF. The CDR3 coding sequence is TGTGCCAGCAGTCTCCCGGGCTACGAGCAGTACTTC.

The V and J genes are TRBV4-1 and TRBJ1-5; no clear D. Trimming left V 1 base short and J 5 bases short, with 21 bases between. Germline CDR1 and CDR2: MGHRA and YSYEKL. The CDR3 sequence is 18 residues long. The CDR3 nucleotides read TGCGCCAGCAGCCAAGTTAATTTTATAGGGAGATCGGATCAGCCCCAGCATTTT. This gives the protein CASSQVNFIGRSDQPQHF.

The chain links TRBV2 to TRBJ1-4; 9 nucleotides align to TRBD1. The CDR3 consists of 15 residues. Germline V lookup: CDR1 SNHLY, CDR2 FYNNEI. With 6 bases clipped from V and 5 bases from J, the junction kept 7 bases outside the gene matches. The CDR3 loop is CASSQGQGRNEKLFF. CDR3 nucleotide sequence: TGTGCCAGCAGCCAGGGACAGGGTCGGAATGAAAAACTGTTTTTT.

The CDR3 nucleotides read TGTGCCAGCAGCCCCGACAGGGGCGGATCACCCCTCCACTTT. Protein product: CASSPDRGGSPLHF. The rearrangement links TRBV9 to TRBJ1-6, with 8 bases that match TRBD1. This CDR3 contains 14 residues. Losses at the gene ends were 4 bases for V and 10 bases for J; bases not matched to a gene: 7. Germline loops: CDR1 SGDLS, CDR2 YYNGEE.

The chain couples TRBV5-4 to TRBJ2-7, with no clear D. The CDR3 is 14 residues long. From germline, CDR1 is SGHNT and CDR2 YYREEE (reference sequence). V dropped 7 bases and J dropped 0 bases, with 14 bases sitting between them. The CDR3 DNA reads TGTGCCAGCCGATCCGGCCGGAGCTCCTACGAGCAGTACTTC. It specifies CASRSGRSSYEQYF.

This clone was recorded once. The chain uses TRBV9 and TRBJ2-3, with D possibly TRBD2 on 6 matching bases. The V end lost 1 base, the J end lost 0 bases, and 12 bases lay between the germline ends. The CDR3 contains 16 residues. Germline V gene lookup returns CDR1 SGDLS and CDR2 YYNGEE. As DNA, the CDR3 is TGTGCCAGCAGCGTATCTAGCGAAATAAGCACAGATACGCAGTATTTT. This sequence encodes CASSVSSEISTDTQYF.

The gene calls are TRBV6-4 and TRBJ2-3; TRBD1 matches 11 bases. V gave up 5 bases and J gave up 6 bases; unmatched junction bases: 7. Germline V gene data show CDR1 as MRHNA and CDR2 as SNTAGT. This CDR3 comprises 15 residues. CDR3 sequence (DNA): TGTGCCAGCAGTCCGGGACAGGGGGAATCGGATACGCAGTATTTT. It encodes CASSPGQGESDTQYF.

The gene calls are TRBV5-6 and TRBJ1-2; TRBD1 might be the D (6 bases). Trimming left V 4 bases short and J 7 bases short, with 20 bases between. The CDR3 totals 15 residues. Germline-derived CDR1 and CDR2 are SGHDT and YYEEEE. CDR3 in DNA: TGTGCCAGCAGCCGCGCGGGGGGCGAGAATAGTGGCTACACCTTC. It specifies CASSRAGGENSGYTF. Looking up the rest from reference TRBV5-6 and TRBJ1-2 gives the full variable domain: DAGVTQSPTHLIKTRGQQVTLRCSPKSGHDTVSWYQQALGQGPQFIFQYYEEEERQRGNFPDRFSGHQFPNYSSELNVNALLLGDSALYLCASSRAGGENSGYTFGSGTRLTVV.

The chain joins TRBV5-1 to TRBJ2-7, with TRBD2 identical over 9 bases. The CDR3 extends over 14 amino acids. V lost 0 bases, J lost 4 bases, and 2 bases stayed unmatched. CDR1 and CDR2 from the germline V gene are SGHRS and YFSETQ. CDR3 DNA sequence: TGCGCCAGCAGCTTGGTCAGCGGGGGGTACGAGCAGTACTTC. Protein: CASSLVSGGYEQYF.

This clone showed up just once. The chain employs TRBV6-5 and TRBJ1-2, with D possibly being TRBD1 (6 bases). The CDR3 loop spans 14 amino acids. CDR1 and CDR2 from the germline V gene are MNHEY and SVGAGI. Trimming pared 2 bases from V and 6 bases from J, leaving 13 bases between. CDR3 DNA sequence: TGTGCCAGCAGTTACCTTGGCAGGGACAATGGCTACACCTTC. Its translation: CASSYLGRDNGYTF.